This TCR beta chain appears in the sequencing data of a study of OX40 agonist ivuxolimab in advanced cancers. For the study at large: Anti-PD-1, anti-PD-L1 or anti-CTLA-4 therapy given earlier was allowed, and 30% to 45% had some.

CDR1 and CDR2 from the germline V gene are SGHTA and FQGNSA. V lost 5 bases to trimming and J lost 8 bases, with 19 bases between them. The CDR3 extends over 15 amino acids. Notes on the study in general: Among the lowest levels of clonal expansion were found in partial responders at 0.1-3.0 mg/kg.

Of note for this clone: Its antigen is unidentified.

Using immunoSEQ multiplex PCR, the repertoire was profiled, and TCRdb retains in-frame clones only, with some absent. Of about 42,000 clones listed, approximately 92% are singletons. This sample comprised CD4+ or CD8+ T cells sorted from blood, obtained in a trial of the OX40 agonist ivuxolimab. This receptor was taken from an adult with an advanced solid tumor such as melanoma, head and neck, liver or kidney cancer. The chain couples TRBV7-2 to TRBJ2-1, with a tentative D call TRBD2 (7 bases). The CDR3, as DNA: TGTGCCAGCAGCCCTGGAGGGGGGGGGCGGCATGAGCAGTTCTTC. It encodes CASSPGGGGRHEQFF.